Listed below are T cell receptor beta chains from one sample, sequenced in a study of blood T cell repertoires in COVID-19. Some clones are missing from TCRdb's copy, which holds only in-frame ones; the method was immunoSEQ multiplex PCR. The table records under 250,000 clones, about nine tenths of them present only once. Sequencing used PBMCs or T cells enriched from blood (not recorded which). These receptors were collected from a woman aged 30 to 39 with acute COVID-19. Each CDR3 is given with its conserved first and last residue. D genes are given only for firm matches. Clone size is shown for a subset of rows, as once, few, many or a class of expanded clone.

abundance: NA
j_gene: TRBJ1-1
d_gene: NA
len: 16
v_gene: TRBV28
CDR3nt: TGTGCCAGCAGTTTAGAGATAGGGACACGGCGTCCTGAAGCTTTCTTT
CDR3aa: CASSLEIGTRRPEAFF

abundance: NA
j_gene: TRBJ2-4
d_gene: NA
len: 16
v_gene: TRBV4-1
CDR3nt: TGCGCCAGCAGCCAAGCCCCGGGGGTTATAAGTAACATTCAGTACTTC
CDR3aa: CASSQAPGVISNIQYF

abundance: NA
j_gene: TRBJ1-5
d_gene: NA
len: 14
v_gene: TRBV10-3
CDR3nt: TGTGCCATCAGGGACGGAGGGGCAAATCAGCCCCAGCATTTT
CDR3aa: CAIRDGGANQPQHF

abundance: NA
j_gene: TRBJ2-1
d_gene: NA
len: 13
v_gene: TRBV5-1
CDR3nt: TGCGCCAGCAGCTTAGGGACTGGAAATGAGCAGTTCTTC
CDR3aa: CASSLGTGNEQFF

abundance: once
j_gene: TRBJ2-3
d_gene: NA
len: 14
v_gene: TRBV7-2
CDR3nt: TGTGCCAGCAGCTTATCCCAGGGCACAGATACGCAGTATTTT
CDR3aa: CASSLSQGTDTQYF

abundance: NA
j_gene: TRBJ2-3
d_gene: NA
len: 15
v_gene: TRBV11-2
CDR3nt: TGTGCCAGCAGCCCCAGGGTCAAATCAACAGATACGCAGTATTTT
CDR3aa: CASSPRVKSTDTQYF

abundance: NA
j_gene: TRBJ1-5
d_gene: TRBD1
len: 15
v_gene: TRBV30
CDR3nt: TGTGCCTGGAGTGTACCGCTGACAGGGAATCAGCCCCAGCATTTT
CDR3aa: CAWSVPLTGNQPQHF

abundance: NA
j_gene: TRBJ2-2
d_gene: TRBD2
len: 15
v_gene: TRBV6-2/TRBV6-3
CDR3nt: TGTGCCAGCAGCGACGGACGGGAGGTCACCGGGGAGCTGTTTTTT
CDR3aa: CASSDGREVTGELFF

abundance: NA
j_gene: TRBJ1-2
d_gene: NA
len: 12
v_gene: TRBV6-2/TRBV6-3
CDR3nt: TGTGCCAGCAGTTGGGGCGCCTATGGCTACACCTTC
CDR3aa: CASSWGAYGYTF

abundance: few
j_gene: TRBJ1-5
d_gene: NA
len: 13
v_gene: TRBV7-9
CDR3nt: TGTGCCAGCAGCCCCCCGGGAGGTCAGCCCCAGCATTTT
CDR3aa: CASSPPGGQPQHF

abundance: NA
j_gene: TRBJ2-7
d_gene: NA
len: 13
v_gene: TRBV9
CDR3nt: TGTGCCAGCAGCGCTGGGGACAACTACGAGCAGTACTTC
CDR3aa: CASSAGDNYEQYF

abundance: few
j_gene: TRBJ1-4
d_gene: NA
len: 13
v_gene: TRBV19
CDR3nt: TGTGCCAGTAGTAGGGAGAAAAATGAAAAACTGTTTTTT
CDR3aa: CASSREKNEKLFF

abundance: NA
j_gene: TRBJ2-1
d_gene: TRBD1
len: 11
v_gene: TRBV19
CDR3nt: TGTGCCAGTACCACGGACAGGAAGCAGTTCTTC
CDR3aa: CASTTDRKQFF

abundance: NA
j_gene: TRBJ2-3
d_gene: NA
len: 16
v_gene: TRBV5-1
CDR3nt: TGCGCCAGCAGCTTGGTGGCCGGGGAAGGTCAGGATACGCAGTATTTT
CDR3aa: CASSLVAGEGQDTQYF

abundance: NA
j_gene: TRBJ2-1
d_gene: NA
len: 15
v_gene: TRBV5-1
CDR3nt: TGCGCCAGCAGCGTGACCCCTAGGGGGTACAATGAGCAGTTCTTC
CDR3aa: CASSVTPRGYNEQFF

abundance: NA
j_gene: TRBJ1-1
d_gene: NA
len: 13
v_gene: TRBV11-3
CDR3nt: TGTGCCAGCAGCGAAGCGGGGGACACTGAAGCTTTCTTT
CDR3aa: CASSEAGDTEAFF

abundance: NA
j_gene: TRBJ2-7
d_gene: TRBD1
len: 13
v_gene: TRBV6-5
CDR3nt: TGTGCCAGCAGTTCCACAGGGGGCCACGAGCAGTACTTC
CDR3aa: CASSSTGGHEQYF

abundance: NA
j_gene: TRBJ2-7
d_gene: TRBD1
len: 14
v_gene: TRBV30
CDR3nt: TGTGCCTGGAGTGTCGGGACAGGGGTCCACGAGCAGTACTTC
CDR3aa: CAWSVGTGVHEQYF

abundance: NA
j_gene: TRBJ1-2
d_gene: TRBD1
len: 14
v_gene: TRBV5-1
CDR3nt: TGCGCCAGCAGCCTACCGGGACAGGGGGATGGCTACACCTTC
CDR3aa: CASSLPGQGDGYTF

abundance: few
j_gene: TRBJ1-5
d_gene: NA
len: 19
v_gene: TRBV6-2/TRBV6-3
CDR3nt: TGTGCCAGCAGTTACTCAGTTTGGGGGGGCGCTTACATGAATCAGCCCCAGCATTTT
CDR3aa: CASSYSVWGGAYMNQPQHF

abundance: NA
j_gene: TRBJ2-7
d_gene: NA
len: 13
v_gene: TRBV12-5
CDR3nt: TGTGCTAGTGGTTTACAGGGAACCTACGAGCAGTACTTC
CDR3aa: CASGLQGTYEQYF

abundance: few
j_gene: TRBJ1-2
d_gene: NA
len: 15
v_gene: TRBV19
CDR3nt: TGTGCCAGTAGTACAGGGACAAGCAGACGGGGTGACTACACCTTC
CDR3aa: CASSTGTSRRGDYTF

abundance: once
j_gene: TRBJ1-5
d_gene: NA
len: 18
v_gene: TRBV2
CDR3nt: TGTGCCAGCAGTGAAGCGCAGGCAGGGATTAACCTAGGTCGGCCCCAGCATTTT
CDR3aa: CASSEAQAGINLGRPQHF

abundance: NA
j_gene: TRBJ2-7
d_gene: NA
len: 16
v_gene: TRBV11-2
CDR3nt: TGTGCCAGCAGCTTAGATTCCGGCGACTACTTCTACGAGCAGTACTTC
CDR3aa: CASSLDSGDYFYEQYF

abundance: NA
j_gene: TRBJ1-1
d_gene: NA
len: 11
v_gene: TRBV27
CDR3nt: TGTGCCAGCAGCCAGGGAGGGCAAGCTTTCTTT
CDR3aa: CASSQGGQAFF

abundance: NA
j_gene: TRBJ1-2
d_gene: TRBD1
len: 15
v_gene: TRBV2
CDR3nt: TGTGCCAGCAGTGATCCCACAGGGGCTAACTATGGCTACACCTTC
CDR3aa: CASSDPTGANYGYTF

abundance: NA
j_gene: TRBJ1-5
d_gene: TRBD1
len: 14
v_gene: TRBV7-9
CDR3nt: TGTGCCAGCAGCCGGACAGGGGTTAATCAGCCCCAGCATTTT
CDR3aa: CASSRTGVNQPQHF

abundance: NA
j_gene: TRBJ1-5
d_gene: NA
len: 14
v_gene: TRBV5-6
CDR3nt: TGTGCCAGCAGCTTGGCCACAGGGAATCAGCCCCAGCATTTT
CDR3aa: CASSLATGNQPQHF

abundance: NA
j_gene: TRBJ2-2
d_gene: TRBD1
len: 14
v_gene: TRBV30
CDR3nt: TGTGCCGCCGACGGGACAGGGAACACCGGGGAGCTGTTTTTT
CDR3aa: CAADGTGNTGELFF

abundance: few
j_gene: TRBJ2-1
d_gene: NA
len: 15
v_gene: TRBV2
CDR3nt: TGTGCCAGCAGTGATAAACAGGGTTACTACAATGAGCAGTTCTTC
CDR3aa: CASSDKQGYYNEQFF

abundance: NA
j_gene: TRBJ2-1
d_gene: TRBD2
len: 16
v_gene: TRBV13
CDR3nt: TGTGCCAGCAGCTCCACTCGCGGCGGGGGGCTCAATGAGCAGTTCTTC
CDR3aa: CASSSTRGGGLNEQFF

abundance: NA
j_gene: TRBJ2-1
d_gene: TRBD2
len: 15
v_gene: TRBV30
CDR3nt: TGTGCCTGGGAGGGGCCCAGCGGGGGGGTAGTTGAGCAGTTCTTC
CDR3aa: CAWEGPSGGVVEQFF

abundance: NA
j_gene: TRBJ2-7
d_gene: TRBD2
len: 17
v_gene: TRBV7-2
CDR3nt: TGTGCCAGCAGCTTGTCAGGCCTAGCGGGGGGAAGATACGAGCAGTACTTC
CDR3aa: CASSLSGLAGGRYEQYF

abundance: once
j_gene: TRBJ1-2
d_gene: NA
len: 13
v_gene: TRBV5-6
CDR3nt: TGTGCCAGTGTATCATCAGGGGCCTATGGCTACACCTTC
CDR3aa: CASVSSGAYGYTF

abundance: NA
j_gene: TRBJ1-1
d_gene: NA
len: 12
v_gene: TRBV28
CDR3nt: TGTGCCAGCAGTCCCGGACAGTCTGAAGCTTTCTTT
CDR3aa: CASSPGQSEAFF

abundance: NA
j_gene: TRBJ1-1
d_gene: TRBD1
len: 15
v_gene: TRBV7-9
CDR3nt: TGTGCCAGCAGCCACAGGACAGGGTTGAACACTGAAGCTTTCTTT
CDR3aa: CASSHRTGLNTEAFF

abundance: NA
j_gene: TRBJ2-7
d_gene: TRBD2
len: 14
v_gene: TRBV5-1
CDR3nt: TGCGCCAGCAGATACGCGGGGGGAACCTACGAGCAGTACTTC
CDR3aa: CASRYAGGTYEQYF

abundance: NA
j_gene: TRBJ1-5
d_gene: NA
len: 15
v_gene: TRBV19
CDR3nt: TGTGCCAGTAGTATAGGAGTGTATAGCAATCAGCCCCAGCATTTT
CDR3aa: CASSIGVYSNQPQHF

abundance: few
j_gene: TRBJ1-5
d_gene: NA
len: 15
v_gene: TRBV19
CDR3nt: TGTGCCAGTAGTGAACAGGGAAGAAGCAATCAGCCCCAGCATTTT
CDR3aa: CASSEQGRSNQPQHF

abundance: NA
j_gene: TRBJ1-6
d_gene: NA
len: 16
v_gene: TRBV27
CDR3nt: TGTGCCAGCAGCCTGGACAAGAGCTCCTATAATTCACCCCTCCACTTT
CDR3aa: CASSLDKSSYNSPLHF

abundance: NA
j_gene: TRBJ1-2
d_gene: NA
len: 13
v_gene: TRBV19
CDR3nt: TGTGCCAGCACCAGGGGTGAGGGCTATGGCTACACCTTC
CDR3aa: CASTRGEGYGYTF

abundance: NA
j_gene: TRBJ2-5
d_gene: NA
len: 13
v_gene: TRBV30
CDR3nt: TGTGCGTGTTCCGGGGGAAACCTGGAGACCCAGTACTTC
CDR3aa: CACSGGNLETQYF

abundance: few
j_gene: TRBJ1-2
d_gene: NA
len: 15
v_gene: TRBV11-2
CDR3nt: TGTGCCAGCAGCTTTGGGCGGGGGGGCCCCTATGGCTACACCTTC
CDR3aa: CASSFGRGGPYGYTF

abundance: NA
j_gene: TRBJ2-3
d_gene: NA
len: 15
v_gene: TRBV7-2
CDR3nt: TGTGCCAGCAGCCATAGAGGGCAAGTCACAGATACGCAGTATTTT
CDR3aa: CASSHRGQVTDTQYF

abundance: NA
j_gene: TRBJ1-4
d_gene: NA
len: 14
v_gene: TRBV30
CDR3nt: TGTGCCTGGAGTGTACTAGGGAAAGATGAAAAACTGTTTTTT
CDR3aa: CAWSVLGKDEKLFF

abundance: NA
j_gene: TRBJ1-1
d_gene: NA
len: 12
v_gene: TRBV15
CDR3nt: TGTGCCACCAGCTTCGGAGGCACTGAAGCTTTCTTT
CDR3aa: CATSFGGTEAFF

abundance: once
j_gene: TRBJ1-2
d_gene: NA
len: 14
v_gene: TRBV19
CDR3nt: TGTGCCAGTAGTATAGGGGGCGCCGGCTATGGCTACACCTTC
CDR3aa: CASSIGGAGYGYTF

abundance: NA
j_gene: TRBJ1-1
d_gene: NA
len: 13
v_gene: TRBV19
CDR3nt: TGTGCCAGTAGTATAGCAGGGGACACTGAAGCTTTCTTT
CDR3aa: CASSIAGDTEAFF

abundance: NA
j_gene: TRBJ1-1
d_gene: NA
len: 15
v_gene: TRBV18
CDR3nt: TGTGCCAGCTCACCGCTGGGGGGAGGGAACACTGAAGCTTTCTTT
CDR3aa: CASSPLGGGNTEAFF

abundance: NA
j_gene: TRBJ1-6
d_gene: TRBD1
len: 16
v_gene: TRBV3-1/TRBV3-2
CDR3nt: TGTGCCAGCAGCCAAGAACTGGGACAGCTAAATTCACCCCTCCACTTT
CDR3aa: CASSQELGQLNSPLHF

abundance: NA
j_gene: TRBJ2-1
d_gene: TRBD2
len: 15
v_gene: TRBV18
CDR3nt: TGTGCCAGCTCACCACGCGGGGGGCCCGGGAATGAGCAGTTCTTC
CDR3aa: CASSPRGGPGNEQFF

abundance: NA
j_gene: TRBJ1-2
d_gene: NA
len: 15
v_gene: TRBV6-5
CDR3nt: TGTGCCAGCAGTTCTCCAGGGGTAGGGGAGTATGGCTACACCTTC
CDR3aa: CASSSPGVGEYGYTF